These 9 T cell receptor beta chains share one sample of origin, sequenced in a study of cytomegalovirus exposure and HLA in healthy donors. The primer mix had 60 Vbeta and 13 Jbeta primers. The data were produced by immunoSEQ multiplex PCR, yet TCRdb's version contains in-frame clones alone and is incomplete. The table records some 110,000 clones, less than 80% of them present only once. Sequencing was carried out using PBMCs. These receptors originate from a woman between 45 and 60 years old in good health and CMV-seropositive.

This chain links TRBV5-4 with TRBJ1-1, with 8 bases lining up with TRBD1. Germline CDR1 SGHNT, CDR2 YYREEE (reference sequence). The CDR3 spans 15 residues. V gave up 4 bases and J gave up 5 bases; unmatched junction bases: 10. CDR3 protein: CASSIGTGRETEAFF. The DNA for the CDR3 is TGTGCCAGCAGCATAGGGACAGGACGGGAAACTGAAGCTTTCTTT. Drawing the rest from reference TRBV5-4 and TRBJ1-1, the complete variable domain is ETGVTQSPTHLIKTRGQQVTLRCSSQSGHNTVSWYQQALGQGPQFIFQYYREEENGRGNFPPRFSGLQFPNYSSELNVNALELDDSALYLCASSIGTGRETEAFFGQGTRLTVV.

This clone was seen more than once but under ten times. The chain recombines TRBV27 with TRBJ1-1; tentative D call: TRBD1 (6 bases). The V and J ends lost 5 bases and 3 bases respectively, with 16 bases between them. The CDR3 has 15 residues. CDR1 is MNHEY and CDR2 is SMNVEV in the germline V gene (reference sequence). CDR3 sequence reads: CASSRHRVSDTEAFF. DNA of the CDR3: TGTGCCAGCAGTCGCCACAGGGTTTCGGACACTGAAGCTTTCTTT.

The CDR3 DNA reads as TGTGCCAGCAGTGGGGGGGTCGAGAACACTGAAGCTTTCTTT. Translation: CASSGGVENTEAFF. This chain links TRBV2 with TRBJ1-1; possibly TRBD1 for D (5 bases). Germline V gene lookup returns CDR1 SNHLY and CDR2 FYNNEI. V was pared by 4 bases and J by 1 base, with 10 bases between. The CDR3 has 14 amino acids.

The chain carries TRBV28 and TRBJ2-1; 8 bases align to TRBD1. Unmatched junction bases numbered 6, after V lost 7 bases and J lost 7 bases. The V gene's germline CDR1 is MDHEN and CDR2 SYDVKM. This CDR3 spans 13 amino acids. The CDR3 is CASNQGARNEQFF. DNA for the CDR3: TGTGCCAGCAACCAGGGGGCGAGGAATGAGCAGTTCTTC.

The V gene is TRBV6-9, the J gene TRBJ1-4, with TRBD1 matching 9 bases. Germline CDR1 is MNHGY and CDR2 is SVAAGI. There are 15 residues in the CDR3. The V and J ends lost 6 bases and 9 bases, in that order; junction bases with no gene match: 11. CDR3: CASREAGQGRKKLFF. The DNA of the CDR3 is TGTGCCAGCAGGGAAGCGGGACAGGGTCGTAAAAAACTGTTTTTT.

V is TRBV30 and J is TRBJ1-6; D not certain. V lost 4 bases and J 6 bases, leaving 4 bases between the germline ends. Germline CDR1 and CDR2: GTSNPN and SVGIG (reference sequence). CDR3 length: 11 amino acids. The CDR3 nucleotides are TGTGCCTGGATGAGTAATTCACCCCTCCACTTT. Translation gives CAWMSNSPLHF.

The rearrangement uses TRBV15 and TRBJ2-3; a possible D gene is TRBD1 (6 bases). From germline, CDR1 is LNHNV and CDR2 YYDKDF (reference sequence). V was pared by 0 bases and J by 0 bases, with 10 bases between. This CDR3 has 16 residues. The CDR3 sequence is CATSRDVGHSTDTQYF. The CDR3, as DNA: TGTGCCACCAGCAGAGATGTGGGACACAGCACAGATACGCAGTATTTT.

CDR3: CASSRTRTSNTIYF. The CDR3, as DNA: TGTGCCAGTAGTCGGACACGAACGAGTAACACCATATATTTT. The rearrangement uses TRBV19 and TRBJ1-3; D is possibly TRBD1 (5 bases). The germline V gene has CDR1 LNHDA and CDR2 SQIVND (reference sequence). This CDR3 has 14 amino acids. V was clipped by 5 bases and J by 7 bases, with 15 bases between them.

The gene calls are TRBV10-3 and TRBJ1-3; no clear D. Germline V gives CDR1 ENHRY, CDR2 SYGVKD. The CDR3 runs 13 residues. The ends were cut back, 11 bases at V and 1 base at J, with 12 bases in the middle. The CDR3 here is CAANADSGNTIYF. In nucleotides, the CDR3 is TGTGCCGCCAACGCGGATTCTGGAAACACCATATATTTT.